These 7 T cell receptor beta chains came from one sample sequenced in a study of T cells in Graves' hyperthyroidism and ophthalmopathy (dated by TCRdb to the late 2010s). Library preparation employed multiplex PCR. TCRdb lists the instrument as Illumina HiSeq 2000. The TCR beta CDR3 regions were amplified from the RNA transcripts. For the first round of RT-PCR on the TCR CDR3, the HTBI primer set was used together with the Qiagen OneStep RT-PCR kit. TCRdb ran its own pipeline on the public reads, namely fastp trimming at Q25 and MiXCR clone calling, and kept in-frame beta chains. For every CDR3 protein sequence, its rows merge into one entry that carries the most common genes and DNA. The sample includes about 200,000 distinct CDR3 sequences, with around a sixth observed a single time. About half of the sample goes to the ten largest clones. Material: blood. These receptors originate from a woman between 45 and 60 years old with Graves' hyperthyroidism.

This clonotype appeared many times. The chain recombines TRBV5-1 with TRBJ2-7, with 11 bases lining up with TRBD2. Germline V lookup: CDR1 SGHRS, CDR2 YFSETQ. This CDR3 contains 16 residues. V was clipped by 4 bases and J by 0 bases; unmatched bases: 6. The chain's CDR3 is CASSPGLAESSYEQYF. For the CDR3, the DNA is TGCGCCAGCAGCCCGGGACTAGCGGAAAGCTCCTACGAGCAGTACTTC.

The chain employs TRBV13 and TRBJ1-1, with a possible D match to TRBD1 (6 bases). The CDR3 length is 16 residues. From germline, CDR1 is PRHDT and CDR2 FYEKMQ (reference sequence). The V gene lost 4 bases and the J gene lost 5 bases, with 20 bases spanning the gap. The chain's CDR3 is CASSSKSQGIGTEAFF. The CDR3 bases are TGTGCCAGCAGCTCCAAGTCTCAGGGGATCGGGACTGAAGCTTTCTTT. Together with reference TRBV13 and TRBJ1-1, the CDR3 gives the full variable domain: AAGVIQSPRHLIKEKRETATLKCYPIPRHDTVYWYQQGPGQDPQFLISFYEKMQSDKGSIPDRFSAQQFSDYHSELNMSSLELGDSALYFCASSSKSQGIGTEAFFGQGTRLTVV.

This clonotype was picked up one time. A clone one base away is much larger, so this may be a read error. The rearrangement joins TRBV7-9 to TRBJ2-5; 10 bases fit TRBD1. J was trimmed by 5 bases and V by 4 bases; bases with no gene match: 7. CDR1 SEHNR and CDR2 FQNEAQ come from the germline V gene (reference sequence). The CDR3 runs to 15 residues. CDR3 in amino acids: CASSSGQGPRETQYF. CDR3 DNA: TGTGCCAGCAGCTCGGGACAGGGGCCAAGGGAGACCCAGTACTTC.

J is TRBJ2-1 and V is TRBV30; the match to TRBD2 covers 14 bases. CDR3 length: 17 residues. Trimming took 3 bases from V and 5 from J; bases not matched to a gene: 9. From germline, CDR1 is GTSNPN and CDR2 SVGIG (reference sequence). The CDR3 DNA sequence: TGTGCCTGGAGAGCGACTAGCGGGAGGGCCGGAAACAATGAGCAGTTCTTC. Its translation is CAWRATSGRAGNNEQFF.

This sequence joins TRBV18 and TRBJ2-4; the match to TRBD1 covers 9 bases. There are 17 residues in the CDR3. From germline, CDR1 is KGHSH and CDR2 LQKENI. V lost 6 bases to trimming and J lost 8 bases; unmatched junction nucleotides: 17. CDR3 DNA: TGTGCCAGCTCGTTCGCGACAGGGGGAGAGACAAGAGACATTCAGTACTTC. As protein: CASSFATGGETRDIQYF. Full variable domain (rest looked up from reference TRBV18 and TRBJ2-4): NAGVMQNPRHLVRRRGQEARLRCSPMKGHSHVYWYRQLPEEGLKFMVYLQKENIIDESGMPKERFSAEFPKEGPSILRIQQVVRGDSAAYFCASSFATGGETRDIQYFGAGTRLSVL.

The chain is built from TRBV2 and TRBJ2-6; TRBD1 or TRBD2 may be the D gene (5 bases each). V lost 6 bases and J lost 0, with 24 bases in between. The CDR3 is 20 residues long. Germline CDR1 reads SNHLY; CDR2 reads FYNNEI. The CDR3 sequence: CASRGTGVKHTSSGANVLTF. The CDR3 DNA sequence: TGTGCCAGCAGGGGGACCGGTGTAAAACATACATCCTCTGGGGCCAACGTCCTGACTTTC.

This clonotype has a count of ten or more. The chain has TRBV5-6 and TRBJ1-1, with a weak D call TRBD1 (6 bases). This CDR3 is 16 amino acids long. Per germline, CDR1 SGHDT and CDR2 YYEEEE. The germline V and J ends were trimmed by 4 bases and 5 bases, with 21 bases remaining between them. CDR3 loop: CASSPFNRVRRTEAFF. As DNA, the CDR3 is TGTGCCAGCAGCCCTTTTAACAGGGTAAGAAGGACTGAAGCTTTCTTT. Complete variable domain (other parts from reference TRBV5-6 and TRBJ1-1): DAGVTQSPTHLIKTRGQQVTLRCSPKSGHDTVSWYQQALGQGPQFIFQYYEEEERQRGNFPDRFSGHQFPNYSSELNVNALLLGDSALYLCASSPFNRVRRTEAFFGQGTRLTVV.